These T cell receptor beta chains were read from a single sample in a study of T cell responses to AZD1222 COVID-19 vaccine. The repertoire was sequenced with immunoSEQ multiplex PCR; TCRdb's copy has only in-frame clones and lacks some. The sample contains roughly 26,000 clones, approximately 85% of which appear only once. Sequenced here: peripheral blood, sampled 28 days after the second AZD1222 dose. Receptor source: an adult who received the AZD1222 COVID-19 vaccine. The CDR3 runs from the conserved cysteine through the conserved F or W. The order of the fields is D gene, J gene, V gene, clone size, CDR3 DNA, CDR3 protein. A D gene is named only where the DNA matches it firmly. The listing skips clone size in some rows; elsewhere it reads once, few, many or a size class.

d_gene: TRBD1
j_gene: TRBJ2-3
v_gene: TRBV6-5
abundance: -
CDR3nt: TGTGCCAGCAGAGACAGGGGGCCAGATACGCAGTATTTT
CDR3aa: CASRDRGPDTQYF

d_gene: TRBD2
j_gene: TRBJ2-1
v_gene: TRBV7-9
abundance: -
CDR3nt: TGTGCCAGCAGCCCTCCGGGGGGGCCGAATGAGCAGTTCTTC
CDR3aa: CASSPPGGPNEQFF

d_gene: -
j_gene: TRBJ2-3
v_gene: TRBV9
abundance: -
CDR3nt: TGTGCCAGCAGCGTCGGCGGGGTTAGCACAGATACGCAGTATTTT
CDR3aa: CASSVGGVSTDTQYF

d_gene: -
j_gene: TRBJ1-1
v_gene: TRBV28
abundance: few
CDR3nt: TGTGCCAGCAGTTCCCACACCGAAGGGGCTTTCTTT
CDR3aa: CASSSHTEGAFF

d_gene: TRBD1
j_gene: TRBJ1-6
v_gene: TRBV6-5
abundance: -
CDR3nt: TGTGCCAGCAGTTACTCACGGGACAGCGGGAGCTCACCCCTCCACTTT
CDR3aa: CASSYSRDSGSSPLHF

d_gene: -
j_gene: TRBJ2-6
v_gene: TRBV6-5
abundance: -
CDR3nt: TGTGCCAGCAGGCAGGGGTCAGGGGCCAACGTCCTGACTTTC
CDR3aa: CASRQGSGANVLTF

d_gene: -
j_gene: TRBJ2-1
v_gene: TRBV9
abundance: few
CDR3nt: TGTGCCAGCAGCGTAGGGCCGGCCAATGAGCAGTTCTTC
CDR3aa: CASSVGPANEQFF

d_gene: TRBD1
j_gene: TRBJ1-2
v_gene: TRBV6-5
abundance: once
CDR3nt: TGTGCCAGCAACATCGCGGACAGGGTGGGCTATGGCTACACCTTC
CDR3aa: CASNIADRVGYGYTF

d_gene: -
j_gene: TRBJ2-2
v_gene: TRBV19
abundance: -
CDR3nt: TGTGCCACCCTTCCGGGACTCAACTACGCGAACACCGGGGAGCTGTTTTTT
CDR3aa: CATLPGLNYANTGELFF

d_gene: -
j_gene: TRBJ1-2
v_gene: TRBV20-1
abundance: -
CDR3nt: TGCAGTGCTAGTGACGGTCCTTACTATGGCTACACCTTC
CDR3aa: CSASDGPYYGYTF

d_gene: -
j_gene: TRBJ1-2
v_gene: TRBV4-3
abundance: few
CDR3nt: TGCGCCAGCAGCCAAACAGGGAAAAGCTATGGCTACACCTTC
CDR3aa: CASSQTGKSYGYTF

d_gene: -
j_gene: TRBJ2-7
v_gene: TRBV29-1
abundance: -
CDR3nt: TGCAGCGCCCGGACGCGCGACTCCTACGAGCAGTACTTC
CDR3aa: CSARTRDSYEQYF

d_gene: -
j_gene: TRBJ2-7
v_gene: TRBV7-9
abundance: -
CDR3nt: TGTGCCAGCAGCTTAGCCTGGGACGGCTCCTACGAGCAGTACTTC
CDR3aa: CASSLAWDGSYEQYF

d_gene: -
j_gene: TRBJ1-2
v_gene: TRBV5-6
abundance: -
CDR3nt: TGTGCCAGCAGCTTAAGGAGGGATCGGAGTAATGATGGCTACACCTTC
CDR3aa: CASSLRRDRSNDGYTF

d_gene: -
j_gene: TRBJ1-4
v_gene: TRBV5-1
abundance: -
CDR3nt: TGCGCCAGCAGCCGACAGCCAGACAATGAAAAACTGTTTTTT
CDR3aa: CASSRQPDNEKLFF

d_gene: -
j_gene: TRBJ2-5
v_gene: TRBV11-2
abundance: -
CDR3nt: TGTGCCAGCAGCTTCGAGGTGGCGGAGACCCAGTACTTC
CDR3aa: CASSFEVAETQYF

d_gene: -
j_gene: TRBJ1-1
v_gene: TRBV7-2
abundance: -
CDR3nt: TGTGCCAGCAGCACCAGAGGAGGGTCGAACACTGAAGCTTTCTTT
CDR3aa: CASSTRGGSNTEAFF

d_gene: TRBD1
j_gene: TRBJ2-7
v_gene: TRBV15
abundance: -
CDR3nt: TGTGCCACCAGCAGGGCCCGGGACAGCTACGAGCAGTACTTC
CDR3aa: CATSRARDSYEQYF

d_gene: -
j_gene: TRBJ2-7
v_gene: TRBV7-8
abundance: -
CDR3nt: TGTGCCAGCAGCTTAGGGGATTACGAGCAGTACTTC
CDR3aa: CASSLGDYEQYF

d_gene: -
j_gene: TRBJ2-3
v_gene: TRBV15
abundance: -
CDR3nt: TGTGCCACCAGCAGGGGGACCTACACAGATACGCAGTATTTT
CDR3aa: CATSRGTYTDTQYF

d_gene: -
j_gene: TRBJ2-5
v_gene: TRBV27
abundance: few
CDR3nt: TGTGCCAGCAGCCCAGACAAGTGGGCAAGTCAAGAGACCCAGTACTTC
CDR3aa: CASSPDKWASQETQYF

d_gene: -
j_gene: TRBJ2-7
v_gene: TRBV21-1
abundance: -
CDR3nt: TGTGCCAGCAGCAATACCAGGCCAACCTACGAGCAGTACTTC
CDR3aa: CASSNTRPTYEQYF

d_gene: TRBD2
j_gene: TRBJ2-5
v_gene: TRBV4-2
abundance: -
CDR3nt: TGTGCCAGCAGCCAAGATGGGACTACCCTAGAGACCCAGTACTTC
CDR3aa: CASSQDGTTLETQYF

d_gene: -
j_gene: TRBJ2-7
v_gene: TRBV2
abundance: few
CDR3nt: TGTGCCAGCAGTGATCAGTTACAAACGGAGCAGTACTTC
CDR3aa: CASSDQLQTEQYF

d_gene: TRBD1
j_gene: TRBJ2-7
v_gene: TRBV18
abundance: once
CDR3nt: TGTGCCAGCTCACCTAAGAGGGGACAGGGCGACGAGCAGTACTTC
CDR3aa: CASSPKRGQGDEQYF

d_gene: -
j_gene: TRBJ1-2
v_gene: TRBV5-6
abundance: -
CDR3nt: TGTGCCAGCAGCTTGGGAGGCAAGGGCCTAGCCTATGGCTACACCTTC
CDR3aa: CASSLGGKGLAYGYTF

d_gene: TRBD1
j_gene: TRBJ1-5
v_gene: TRBV2
abundance: -
CDR3nt: TGTGCCAGCAGTCCAGGGACAGGGGGGAGCAATCAGCCCCAGCATTTT
CDR3aa: CASSPGTGGSNQPQHF

d_gene: -
j_gene: TRBJ2-3
v_gene: TRBV5-1
abundance: -
CDR3nt: TGCGCCAGCAGCTTGGCGGGGGGCGGCACAGATACGCAGTATTTT
CDR3aa: CASSLAGGGTDTQYF

d_gene: -
j_gene: TRBJ2-6
v_gene: TRBV14
abundance: -
CDR3nt: TGTGCCAGCAGCCAAGCAGGCTCTGGGGCCAACGTCCTGACTTTC
CDR3aa: CASSQAGSGANVLTF

d_gene: -
j_gene: TRBJ2-7
v_gene: TRBV7-3
abundance: -
CDR3nt: TGTGCCAGCAGCTTAAAGGCAGGGGTTTCCCCCGGGGCAACCTACGAGCAGTACTTC
CDR3aa: CASSLKAGVSPGATYEQYF

d_gene: -
j_gene: TRBJ1-1
v_gene: TRBV7-2
abundance: -
CDR3nt: TGTGCCAGCAGCGCACAGGGTCTTACTGAAGCTTTCTTT
CDR3aa: CASSAQGLTEAFF

d_gene: -
j_gene: TRBJ1-2
v_gene: TRBV5-8
abundance: -
CDR3nt: TGTGCCAGCAGCTTGGTGTCAGGGGTCGGCTACACCTTC
CDR3aa: CASSLVSGVGYTF

d_gene: -
j_gene: TRBJ2-7
v_gene: TRBV6-5
abundance: -
CDR3nt: TGTGCCAGCAGTTACTCGAGGCAGGGAAGCTACGAGCAGTACTTC
CDR3aa: CASSYSRQGSYEQYF

d_gene: TRBD2
j_gene: TRBJ2-1
v_gene: TRBV19
abundance: -
CDR3nt: TGTGCCACCACGGGGGGGCAATCCTACAATGAGCAGTTCTTC
CDR3aa: CATTGGQSYNEQFF

d_gene: TRBD1
j_gene: TRBJ1-3
v_gene: TRBV18
abundance: -
CDR3nt: TGTGCCAGCTCAGCCGGGACAGGAGGTGGAAACACCATATATTTT
CDR3aa: CASSAGTGGGNTIYF

d_gene: -
j_gene: TRBJ1-1
v_gene: TRBV7-6
abundance: -
CDR3nt: TGTGCCAGCAGCTTAATATATGGGGGAACTGAAGCTTTCTTT
CDR3aa: CASSLIYGGTEAFF

d_gene: -
j_gene: TRBJ2-3
v_gene: TRBV2
abundance: -
CDR3nt: TGTGCCAGCAGTGAAGCTACAAGCGCTATATTGCATTTT
CDR3aa: CASSEATSAILHF

d_gene: TRBD2
j_gene: TRBJ2-5
v_gene: TRBV5-6
abundance: -
CDR3nt: TGTGCCAGCAGCTATCCTCTAGCGGGGGAAGAGACCCAGTACTTC
CDR3aa: CASSYPLAGEETQYF

d_gene: -
j_gene: TRBJ1-2
v_gene: TRBV6-4
abundance: -
CDR3nt: TGTGCCAGCAGTGACCCGATACGACCGGGAGATGGCTACACCTTC
CDR3aa: CASSDPIRPGDGYTF

d_gene: -
j_gene: TRBJ2-1
v_gene: TRBV7-6
abundance: -
CDR3nt: TGTGCCAGCAGCTTTACCCTTTACAATGAGCAGTTCTTC
CDR3aa: CASSFTLYNEQFF

d_gene: -
j_gene: TRBJ2-3
v_gene: TRBV5-3
abundance: once
CDR3nt: TGTGCCAGAAGCTTGGCCGGGGAAGCCGCTGGGCTTGATACGCAGTATTTT
CDR3aa: CARSLAGEAAGLDTQYF

d_gene: -
j_gene: TRBJ1-1
v_gene: TRBV21-1
abundance: -
CDR3nt: TGTGCCAGCAGCGCCCGAGGACAGGCGGGCACTGAAGCTTTCTTT
CDR3aa: CASSARGQAGTEAFF

d_gene: TRBD1
j_gene: TRBJ1-1
v_gene: TRBV6-1
abundance: once
CDR3nt: TGTGCCAGCAGTGAGGCGACAGGGTACACTGAAGCTTTCTTT
CDR3aa: CASSEATGYTEAFF

d_gene: TRBD1
j_gene: TRBJ1-4
v_gene: TRBV7-6
abundance: -
CDR3nt: TGTGCCAGCAGCCCCCGACAGGGAAAAGGGGACAAACTGTTTTTT
CDR3aa: CASSPRQGKGDKLFF

d_gene: TRBD1
j_gene: TRBJ1-1
v_gene: TRBV19
abundance: -
CDR3nt: TGTGCCAGTAGTACCCAGGGGGCCTACACTGAAGCTTTCTTT
CDR3aa: CASSTQGAYTEAFF

d_gene: -
j_gene: TRBJ2-5
v_gene: TRBV5-1
abundance: -
CDR3nt: TGCGCCAGCAGCTTGGCCGGGACCCAGGAGACCCAGTACTTC
CDR3aa: CASSLAGTQETQYF

d_gene: TRBD1
j_gene: TRBJ2-2
v_gene: TRBV10-3
abundance: once
CDR3nt: TGTGCCATCAGTGAGCGGGACAGGGGCGCGACCGGGGAGCTGTTTTTT
CDR3aa: CAISERDRGATGELFF

d_gene: -
j_gene: TRBJ2-2
v_gene: TRBV5-1
abundance: -
CDR3nt: TGCGCCAGCAGCTCCCGACGCGGCTCCGGGGAGCTGTTTTTT
CDR3aa: CASSSRRGSGELFF

d_gene: -
j_gene: TRBJ2-2
v_gene: TRBV7-9
abundance: -
CDR3nt: TGTGCCAGCAGCTTAGGATTATTCACCGGGGAGCTGTTTTTT
CDR3aa: CASSLGLFTGELFF

d_gene: -
j_gene: TRBJ1-5
v_gene: TRBV21-1
abundance: -
CDR3nt: TGTGCCAGCAGCAAGTCCAGCGCAAGTCAGCCCCAGCATTTT
CDR3aa: CASSKSSASQPQHF

d_gene: -
j_gene: TRBJ1-4
v_gene: TRBV4-1
abundance: -
CDR3nt: TGCGCCAGCAGCCAAGAATTACAGGGACAATATGAAAAACTGTTTTTT
CDR3aa: CASSQELQGQYEKLFF

d_gene: -
j_gene: TRBJ2-1
v_gene: TRBV7-9
abundance: -
CDR3nt: TGTGCCAGCAGCTTAGTGGGGGGTAATGAGCAGTTCTTC
CDR3aa: CASSLVGGNEQFF

d_gene: -
j_gene: TRBJ2-3
v_gene: TRBV4-1
abundance: -
CDR3nt: TGCGCCAGCAGCCAAGGGCACGGGGGCAACACAGATACGCAGTATTTT
CDR3aa: CASSQGHGGNTDTQYF